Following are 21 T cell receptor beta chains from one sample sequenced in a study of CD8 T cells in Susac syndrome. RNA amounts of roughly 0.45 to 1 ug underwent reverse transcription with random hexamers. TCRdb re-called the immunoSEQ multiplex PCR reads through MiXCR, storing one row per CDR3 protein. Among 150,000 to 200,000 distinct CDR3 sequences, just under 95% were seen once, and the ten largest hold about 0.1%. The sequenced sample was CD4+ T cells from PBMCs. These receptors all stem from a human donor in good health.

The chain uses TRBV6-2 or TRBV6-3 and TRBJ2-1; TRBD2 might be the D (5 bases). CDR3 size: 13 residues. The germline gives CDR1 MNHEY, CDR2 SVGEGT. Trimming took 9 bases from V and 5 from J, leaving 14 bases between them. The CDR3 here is CASFVAPDNEQFF. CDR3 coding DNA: TGTGCCAGTTTTGTAGCGCCCGACAATGAGCAGTTCTTC.

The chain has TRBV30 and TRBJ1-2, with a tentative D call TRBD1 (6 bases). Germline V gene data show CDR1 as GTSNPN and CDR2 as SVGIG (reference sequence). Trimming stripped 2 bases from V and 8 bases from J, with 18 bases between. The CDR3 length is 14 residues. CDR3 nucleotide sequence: TGTGCCTGGAGTTCAGGGGAAAGGCCTTGGGGCTACACCTTC. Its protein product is CAWSSGERPWGYTF.

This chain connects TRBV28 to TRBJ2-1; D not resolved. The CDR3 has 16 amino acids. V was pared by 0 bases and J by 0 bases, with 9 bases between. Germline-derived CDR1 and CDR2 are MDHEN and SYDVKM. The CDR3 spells CASSLWSPSSYNEQFF. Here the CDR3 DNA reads TGTGCCAGCAGTTTATGGAGCCCCAGCTCCTACAATGAGCAGTTCTTC.

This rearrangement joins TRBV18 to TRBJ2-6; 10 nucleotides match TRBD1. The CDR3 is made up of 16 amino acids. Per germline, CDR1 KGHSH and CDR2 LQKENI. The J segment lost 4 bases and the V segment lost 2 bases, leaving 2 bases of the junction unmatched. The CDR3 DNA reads TGTGCCAGCTCACCAGGGACAGGGGCAGGGGCCAACGTCCTGACTTTC. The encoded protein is CASSPGTGAGANVLTF.

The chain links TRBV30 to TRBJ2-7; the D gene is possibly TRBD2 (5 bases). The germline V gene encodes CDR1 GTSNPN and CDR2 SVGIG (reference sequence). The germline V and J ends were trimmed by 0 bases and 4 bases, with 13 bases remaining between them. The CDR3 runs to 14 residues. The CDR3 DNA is TGTGCCTGGAGTGTAGGTCGGGAATGGTACGAGCAGTACTTC. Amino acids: CAWSVGREWYEQYF.

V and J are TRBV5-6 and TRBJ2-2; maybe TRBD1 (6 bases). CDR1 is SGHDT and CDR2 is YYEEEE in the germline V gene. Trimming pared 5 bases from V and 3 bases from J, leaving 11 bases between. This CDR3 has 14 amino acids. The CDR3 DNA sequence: TGTGCCAGCAGTGCCGGGACATACACCGGGGAGCTGTTTTTT. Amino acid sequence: CASSAGTYTGELFF.

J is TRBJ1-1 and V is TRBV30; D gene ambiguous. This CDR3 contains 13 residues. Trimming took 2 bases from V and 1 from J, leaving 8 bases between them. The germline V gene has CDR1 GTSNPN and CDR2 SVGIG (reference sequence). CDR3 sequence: CAWSKSPNTEAFF. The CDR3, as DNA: TGTGCCTGGAGTAAATCCCCGAACACTGAAGCTTTCTTT.

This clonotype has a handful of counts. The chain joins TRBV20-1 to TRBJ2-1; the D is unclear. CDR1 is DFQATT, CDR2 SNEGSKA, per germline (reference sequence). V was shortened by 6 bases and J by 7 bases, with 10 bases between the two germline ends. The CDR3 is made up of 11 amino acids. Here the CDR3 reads CSASSGNEQFF. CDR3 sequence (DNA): TGCAGTGCGAGTAGTGGGAATGAGCAGTTCTTC.

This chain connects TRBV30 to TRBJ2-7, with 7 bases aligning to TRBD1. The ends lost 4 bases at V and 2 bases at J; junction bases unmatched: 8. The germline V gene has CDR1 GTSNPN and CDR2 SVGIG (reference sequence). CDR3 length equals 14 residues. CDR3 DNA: TGTGCCTGGAACCGGGACAGCCCAACCTACGAGCAGTACTTC. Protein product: CAWNRDSPTYEQYF.

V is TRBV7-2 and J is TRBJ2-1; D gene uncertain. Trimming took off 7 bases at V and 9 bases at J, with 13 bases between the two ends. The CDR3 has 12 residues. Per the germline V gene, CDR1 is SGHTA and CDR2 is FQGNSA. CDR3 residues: CASTVIPGEQFF. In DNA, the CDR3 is TGTGCCAGCACCGTTATCCCGGGTGAGCAGTTCTTC.

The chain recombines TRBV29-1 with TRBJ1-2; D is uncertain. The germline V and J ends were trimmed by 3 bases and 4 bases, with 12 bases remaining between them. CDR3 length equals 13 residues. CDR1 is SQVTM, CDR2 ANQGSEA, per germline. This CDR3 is CSVDRGNSYGYTF. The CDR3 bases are TGCAGCGTTGATCGAGGTAACTCCTATGGCTACACCTTC.

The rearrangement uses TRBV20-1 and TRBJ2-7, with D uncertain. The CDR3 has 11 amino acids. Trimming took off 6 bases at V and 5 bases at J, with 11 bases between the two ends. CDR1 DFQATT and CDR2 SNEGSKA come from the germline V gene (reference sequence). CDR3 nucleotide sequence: TGCAGTGCACCACGACTGAACGAGCAGTACTTC. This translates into CSAPRLNEQYF.

CDR3 coding DNA: TGTGCCAGCAGCCTTCTGCGGGGACGCTCCTACAATGAGCAGTTCTTC. Protein: CASSLLRGRSYNEQFF. This rearrangement joins TRBV14 to TRBJ2-1; D possibly corresponds to TRBD2 (6 bases). CDR1 and CDR2 from the germline V gene are SGHDN and FVKESK. V lost 4 bases and J lost 0, with 13 bases in between. The CDR3 extends over 16 amino acids. The full variable domain, its missing parts supplied by reference TRBV14 and TRBJ2-1, is EAGVTQFPSHSVIEKGQTVTLRCDPISGHDNLYWYRRVMGKEIKFLLHFVKESKQDESGMPNNRFLAERTGGTYSTLKVQPAELEDSGVYFCASSLLRGRSYNEQFFGPGTRLTVL.

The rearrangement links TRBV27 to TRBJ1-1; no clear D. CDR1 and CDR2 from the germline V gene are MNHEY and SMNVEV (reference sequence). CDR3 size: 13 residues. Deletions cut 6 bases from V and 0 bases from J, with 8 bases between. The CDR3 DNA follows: TGTGCCAGCAGATGGGGAGTGAACACTGAAGCTTTCTTT. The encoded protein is CASRWGVNTEAFF.

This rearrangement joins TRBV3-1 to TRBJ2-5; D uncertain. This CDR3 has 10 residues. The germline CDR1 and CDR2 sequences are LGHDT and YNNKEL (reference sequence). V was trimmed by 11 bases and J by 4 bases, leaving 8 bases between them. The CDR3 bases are TGTGCCGGCCGATTAGAGACCCAGTACTTC. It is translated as CAGRLETQYF.

CDR3 DNA sequence: TGTGCCAGCCCCCACCGACAGAACACTGAAGCTTTCTTT. This sequence encodes CASPHRQNTEAFF. The chain links TRBV2 to TRBJ1-1; D not resolved. The germline V and J ends were trimmed by 8 bases and 1 base, with 11 bases remaining between them. This CDR3 is built from 13 residues. Germline V gene data show CDR1 as SNHLY and CDR2 as FYNNEI.

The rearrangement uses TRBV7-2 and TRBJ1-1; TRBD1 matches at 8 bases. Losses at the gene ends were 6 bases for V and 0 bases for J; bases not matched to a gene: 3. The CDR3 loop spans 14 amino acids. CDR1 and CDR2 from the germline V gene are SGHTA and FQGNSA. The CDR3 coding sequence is TGTGCCAGCAGGAGGACAGGGATGAACACTGAAGCTTTCTTT. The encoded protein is CASRRTGMNTEAFF.

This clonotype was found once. The CDR3 sequence is CASSLQGRGAKNIQYF. The CDR3 region has the DNA TGTGCCAGCAGCTTACAGGGCAGGGGAGCCAAAAACATTCAGTACTTC. The chain uses TRBV13 and TRBJ2-4; a weak D match, TRBD1 (6 bases). This CDR3 region has 16 residues. Trimming left V 2 bases short and J 0 bases short, with 11 bases between. Germline loops: CDR1 PRHDT, CDR2 FYEKMQ (reference sequence).

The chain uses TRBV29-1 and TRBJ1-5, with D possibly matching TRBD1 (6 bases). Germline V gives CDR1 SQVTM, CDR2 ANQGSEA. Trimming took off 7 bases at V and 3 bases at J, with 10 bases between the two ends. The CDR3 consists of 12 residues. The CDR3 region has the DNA TGCAGCGCCGGACAGCACAATCAGCCCCAGCATTTT. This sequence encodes CSAGQHNQPQHF.

The CDR3 nucleotides read TGCAGTGCCACCCTTGGACGCCGGACAGGCGGCTACACCTTC. It codes for CSATLGRRTGGYTF. The V gene is TRBV20-1, the J gene TRBJ1-2; 7 positions match TRBD1. J lost 8 bases, V lost 6 bases, and 15 bases had no gene match. This CDR3 region has 14 residues. CDR1 is DFQATT and CDR2 is SNEGSKA in the germline V gene (reference sequence).

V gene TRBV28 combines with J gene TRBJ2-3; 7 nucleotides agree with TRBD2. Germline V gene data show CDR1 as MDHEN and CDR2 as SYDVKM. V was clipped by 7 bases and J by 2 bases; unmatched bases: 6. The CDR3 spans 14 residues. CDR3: CASTPAGVTDTQYF. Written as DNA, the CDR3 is TGTGCCAGCACTCCCGCGGGGGTCACAGATACGCAGTATTTT.